This T cell receptor (beta chain) was observed in a study of T cell repertoires in cytomegalovirus infection. Study-wide background: Public TCR beta signatures provided an indication of both CMV infection and a matching HLA type. General study results and limits: HLA-C-restricted CMV-specific TCR beta clonotypes prevailed in the ex vivo response.

Per germline, CDR1 SGHRS and CDR2 YFSETQ. This CDR3 spans 15 amino acids. Trimming removed 3 bases at V and 0 bases at J, with 12 bases between. TCRdb reanalysed the reads using MiXCR and keeps one entry per CDR3 protein. The data contain over 250,000 distinct CDR3 sequences, about 23% of them seen just once; the ten biggest clones take up 14%. This clonotype has just a few counts. The antigen is not known. This receptor was taken from a human donor in good health (CMV status not recorded). Some clones in this sample may be carry-over from other donors' samples. The sample taken for sequencing was PBMCs. The V gene is TRBV5-1, the J gene TRBJ1-2, with a possible D match to TRBD1 (6 bases). The CDR3 DNA sequence: TGCGCCAGCAGCTCCGGACAGCAAGCTAACTATGGCTACACCTTC. Its translation is CASSSGQQANYGYTF.